What follows are 31 T cell receptor beta chains derived from one specimen sequenced in a study of T cell responses to AZD1222 COVID-19 vaccine. The protocol was immunoSEQ multiplex PCR, while the TCRdb copy is restricted to in-frame clones and leaves out a portion. The sample includes under 150,000 clones, roughly 88% of them seen just once. Sequences were derived from peripheral blood, sampled on day 0 of AZD1222 vaccination. The receptor source for this set is an adult in good health.

This sequence joins TRBV5-4 and TRBJ2-5; 10 bases are shared with TRBD1. The germline V gene encodes CDR1 SGHNT and CDR2 YYREEE (reference sequence). The CDR3 is 19 residues long. J was trimmed by 7 bases and V by 0 bases; bases with no gene match: 18. For the CDR3, the DNA is TGTGCCAGCAGCTTGGCGACAGGGGGCCAAGGAGGCTCGAAGGGGACCCAGTACTTC. Encoded protein: CASSLATGGQGGSKGTQYF.

The CDR3 spells CASSQGETQYF. The CDR3 nucleotides read TGTGCCAGCAGTCAGGGGGAGACCCAGTACTTC. The chain has TRBV7-8 and TRBJ2-5; possibly TRBD1 for D (6 bases). CDR1 SGHVS and CDR2 FQNEAQ come from the germline V gene. This CDR3 contains 11 residues. The V end was cut by 6 bases, the J end by 5 bases, with 7 bases between. Variable domain in full (rest from reference TRBV7-8 and TRBJ2-5): GAGVSQSPRYKVAKRGQDVALRCDPISGHVSLFWYQQALGQGPEFLTYFQNEAQLDKSGLPSDRFFAERPEGSVSTLKIQRTQQEDSAVYLCASSQGETQYFGPGTRLLVL.

The chain joins TRBV18 to TRBJ1-1; no definite D call. Trimming stripped 4 bases from V and 1 base from J, with 10 bases between. Per germline, CDR1 KGHSH and CDR2 LQKENI. The CDR3 covers 14 residues. CDR3: CASSQRAQNTEAFF. CDR3 nucleotide sequence: TGTGCCAGCTCACAGCGGGCGCAGAACACTGAAGCTTTCTTT.

The chain recombines TRBV4-2 with TRBJ1-5; the D gene is possibly TRBD1 (5 bases). There are 18 residues in the CDR3. V was clipped by 4 bases and J by 6 bases, with 25 bases between them. Germline V gives CDR1 LGHNA, CDR2 YNFKEQ. For the CDR3, the DNA is TGTGCCAGCAGCCTGGATTGGGAGACAGAGGGTTCCGGTCAGCCCCAGCATTTT. As protein: CASSLDWETEGSGQPQHF.

CDR3 protein: CATSGLRANTEAFF. For the CDR3, the DNA is TGTGCCACCAGTGGCTTACGGGCGAACACTGAAGCTTTCTTT. J is TRBJ1-1 and V is TRBV24-1; unclear D gene. There are 14 residues in the CDR3. Trimming stripped 5 bases from V and 1 base from J, with 10 bases between. Germline assignment: CDR1 KGHDR and CDR2 SFDVKD.

This rearrangement joins TRBV28 to TRBJ2-2; 7 positions agree with TRBD2. The V gene end was trimmed by 4 bases and the J gene end by 2 bases; junction bases not matched to a gene: 16. The germline gives CDR1 MDHEN, CDR2 SYDVKM. The CDR3 length is 19 residues. This CDR3 reads CASSWGRGSSISNTGELFF. The CDR3 DNA reads as TGTGCCAGCAGTTGGGGGAGGGGCTCTTCAATATCCAACACCGGGGAGCTGTTTTTT. Supplemented by reference TRBV28 and TRBJ2-2, the full variable domain reads DVKVTQSSRYLVKRTGEKVFLECVQDMDHENMFWYRQDPGLGLRLIYFSYDVKMKEKGDIPEGYSVSREKKERFSLILESASTNQTSMYLCASSWGRGSSISNTGELFFGEGSRLTVL.

V is TRBV3-1 (or the pseudogene TRBV3-2) and J is TRBJ1-4, with D uncertain. The CDR3 is 13 amino acids. CDR1 and CDR2 (germline): LGHDT, YNNKEL (reference sequence). Trimming shortened V by 1 base and J by 8 bases, and 8 bases separated the two germline ends. The CDR3 nucleotides are TGTGCCAGCAGCCAAGGGGTTCAAGAAAAACTGTTTTTT. This translates into CASSQGVQEKLFF.

The genes are TRBV3-1 (or the pseudogene TRBV3-2) and TRBJ1-3; TRBD1 is a possible D gene (5 bases). Trimming left V 0 bases short and J 5 bases short, with 8 bases between. This CDR3 is built from 14 residues. Per germline, CDR1 LGHDT and CDR2 YNNKEL (reference sequence). The CDR3 region is CASSQEGVRNTIYF. The CDR3, as DNA: TGTGCCAGCAGCCAAGAGGGGGTCAGAAACACCATATATTTT.

The rearrangement uses TRBV2 and TRBJ2-2, with D possibly TRBD2 on 6 matching bases. The CDR3 consists of 14 residues. Trimming took 6 bases from V and 0 from J, leaving 8 bases between them. From germline, CDR1 is SNHLY and CDR2 FYNNEI. For the CDR3, the DNA is TGTGCCAGCAGAGCGGGCGCGAACACCGGGGAGCTGTTTTTT. Protein sequence: CASRAGANTGELFF.

The chain joins TRBV30 to TRBJ2-3, with 7 nucleotides matching TRBD2. This CDR3 has 14 residues. Trimming took 3 bases from V and 5 from J; bases not matched to a gene: 8. Germline V gene lookup returns CDR1 GTSNPN and CDR2 SVGIG (reference sequence). CDR3 loop: CAWRTGTNLDTQYF. As DNA, the CDR3 is TGTGCCTGGAGAACCGGGACTAACCTAGATACGCAGTATTTT.

This rearrangement joins TRBV9 to TRBJ2-5; a weak D match, TRBD1 (5 bases). Germline V gives CDR1 SGDLS, CDR2 YYNGEE. Trimming stripped 2 bases from V and 0 bases from J, with 11 bases between. The CDR3 has 15 amino acids. CDR3: CASSVQGRYQETQYF. CDR3 coding DNA: TGTGCCAGCAGCGTTCAGGGCCGGTACCAAGAGACCCAGTACTTC.

The chain employs TRBV9 and TRBJ1-1, with 7 bases matching TRBD1. Germline lookup yields CDR1 SGDLS and CDR2 YYNGEE. Trimming took 4 bases from V and 1 from J; bases not matched to a gene: 7. The CDR3 has 15 amino acids. Here the CDR3 reads CASSPRQGGNTEAFF. The CDR3 DNA follows: TGTGCCAGCAGCCCCCGACAGGGAGGGAACACTGAAGCTTTCTTT.

V is TRBV6-5 and J is TRBJ1-2, with D uncertain. The CDR3 is 13 residues long. V lost 6 bases and J lost 0, with 8 bases in between. Germline V CDR1 and CDR2: MNHEY, SVGAGI. The CDR3 sequence is CASRDFSNYGYTF. In nucleotides, the CDR3 is TGTGCCAGCAGGGACTTTTCTAACTATGGCTACACCTTC.

This clone was observed once. The chain has TRBV9 and TRBJ2-3, with 10 bases matching TRBD2. The V and J ends lost 10 bases and 4 bases, in that order; junction bases with no gene match: 6. Germline V gives CDR1 SGDLS, CDR2 YYNGEE. The CDR3 runs to 13 residues. The CDR3: CAAAGGQSDTQYF. CDR3 DNA: TGTGCCGCAGCGGGGGGGCAATCAGATACGCAGTATTTT.

The chain links TRBV7-9 to TRBJ1-2; D remains ambiguous. Trimming pared 4 bases from V and 4 bases from J, leaving 10 bases between. There are 13 residues in the CDR3. Germline CDR1 is SEHNR and CDR2 is FQNEAQ (reference sequence). For the CDR3, the DNA is TGTGCCAGCAGCTACAACAGTGGCTATGGCTACACCTTC. Amino acids: CASSYNSGYGYTF.

The CDR3 is CASSYSPGLDAYF. The CDR3 DNA follows: TGTGCCAGCAGTTACTCTCCCGGACTGGACGCGTATTTT. The chain employs TRBV6-5 and TRBJ2-3; D possibly corresponds to TRBD2 (5 bases). V dropped 0 bases and J dropped 14 bases, with 15 bases sitting between them. This CDR3 contains 13 residues. Germline assignment: CDR1 MNHEY and CDR2 SVGAGI.

CDR3 bases: TGTGCCAGCAGTAGAGGTCCCCCCTACAGGGGCCGGAACACTGAAGCTTTCTTT. Protein: CASSRGPPYRGRNTEAFF. The V call is TRBV6-2 or TRBV6-3, the J call TRBJ1-1; TRBD1 matches 7 bases. V was clipped by 5 bases and J by 1 base; unmatched bases: 16. The germline CDR1 and CDR2 sequences are MNHEY and SVGEGT. CDR3 length equals 18 residues.

The chain uses TRBV6-1 and TRBJ2-5; D is uncertain. V was clipped by 3 bases and J by 1 base, with 12 bases between them. The CDR3 contains 15 residues. The germline gives CDR1 MNHNS, CDR2 SASEGT. CDR3 sequence reads: CASSDIDRIQETQYF. DNA of the CDR3: TGTGCCAGCAGTGACATCGACCGAATCCAAGAGACCCAGTACTTC.

The V call is TRBV6-6, the J call TRBJ1-1; D call uncertain. With 5 bases removed from V and 1 base from J, the gap between germline ends came to 14 bases. Germline V gene sequence: CDR1 MNHNY, CDR2 SVGAGI (reference sequence). The CDR3 is 15 residues long. CDR3 DNA: TGTGCCAGCAGTCGATCTGACCGCCAGAACACTGAAGCTTTCTTT. The encoded protein is CASSRSDRQNTEAFF.

The chain carries TRBV7-3 and TRBJ1-6; no reliable D call. V lost 4 bases, J lost 11 bases, and 12 bases lay in between. Germline V lookup: CDR1 SGHTA, CDR2 FQGTGA. This CDR3 is 13 amino acids long. CDR3 DNA sequence: TGTGCCAGCAGCTCCGACGGAGGTCCACCCCTCCACTTT. Translation gives CASSSDGGPPLHF.

The V gene is TRBV2, the J gene TRBJ2-2; D not certain. Trimming stripped 6 bases from V and 3 bases from J, with 14 bases between. CDR1 is SNHLY and CDR2 is FYNNEI in the germline V gene. The CDR3 is made up of 15 amino acids. The CDR3 region is CASRPPGGDTGELFF. The CDR3 DNA is TGTGCCAGCAGGCCGCCGGGCGGCGACACCGGGGAGCTGTTTTTT.

This chain's CDR3 is CASSGTKFYEQYF. The DNA for the CDR3 is TGTGCCAGCTCCGGGACTAAGTTCTACGAGCAGTACTTC. This chain links TRBV7-9 with TRBJ2-7; 7 nucleotides agree with TRBD2. V shed 8 bases, J shed 3 bases, and the junction held 7 bases outside the gene matches. The CDR3 is made up of 13 amino acids. Germline V gives CDR1 SEHNR, CDR2 FQNEAQ (reference sequence).

The V gene is TRBV6-1, the J gene TRBJ1-6; D is unclear. The germline V and J ends were trimmed by 4 bases and 0 bases, with 10 bases remaining between them. Germline V lookup: CDR1 MNHNS, CDR2 SASEGT. The CDR3 is 16 residues long. CDR3 loop: CASSVGASSYNSPLHF. The CDR3 nucleotides are TGTGCCAGCAGTGTCGGCGCGAGCTCCTATAATTCACCCCTCCACTTT.

The chain has TRBV6-1 and TRBJ2-5; D remains unclear. CDR1 is MNHNS and CDR2 is SASEGT in the germline V gene. This CDR3 region has 14 residues. V was trimmed by 2 bases and J by 5 bases, leaving 12 bases between them. CDR3 DNA sequence: TGTGCCAGCAGTGAAACTTTCTTAAGGGAGACCCAGTACTTC. Its protein is CASSETFLRETQYF.

V is TRBV19 and J is TRBJ2-7; 11 nucleotides match TRBD1. V was clipped by 1 base and J by 3 bases; unmatched bases: 11. The CDR3 has 18 residues. Looked up from germline, CDR1 is LNHDA and CDR2 is SQIVND (reference sequence). The CDR3 sequence: CASSIGPWTGTGGYEQYF. The CDR3 DNA reads as TGTGCCAGTAGTATAGGGCCTTGGACCGGGACAGGGGGCTACGAGCAGTACTTC.

The chain joins TRBV6-5 to TRBJ2-5; no clear D gene. The CDR3 contains 15 residues. Germline-derived CDR1 and CDR2 are MNHEY and SVGAGI. Trimming shortened V by 5 bases and J by 7 bases, and 20 bases separated the two germline ends. As DNA, the CDR3 is TGTGCCAGCAGTAAGAAACCGGGCGGCTCGGGGACCCAGTACTTC. Translation: CASSKKPGGSGTQYF.

V gene TRBV7-2 combines with J gene TRBJ2-5; D is possibly TRBD2 (5 bases). The length of the CDR3 is 13 residues. The V gene's germline CDR1 is SGHTA and CDR2 FQGNSA. The V gene lost 5 bases and the J gene lost 2 bases, with 9 bases spanning the gap. The CDR3 reads CASSPWRQETQYF. The DNA for the CDR3 is TGTGCCAGCAGCCCTTGGAGGCAAGAGACCCAGTACTTC.

The genes are TRBV12-3 or TRBV12-4 and TRBJ1-4; D unclear. V was clipped by 6 bases and J by 7 bases, with 12 bases between them. The CDR3 runs to 13 residues. The CDR3: CASSRSRGEKLFF. The DNA of the CDR3 is TGTGCCAGCAGCCGCTCCCGGGGTGAAAAACTGTTTTTT.

This chain uses TRBV10-3 with TRBJ1-2; D may be TRBD1 (6 bases). CDR1 and CDR2 (germline): ENHRY, SYGVKD. The V and J ends lost 2 bases and 3 bases respectively, with 13 bases between them. CDR3 length: 15 residues. CDR3 protein: CAISEEQGGDYGYTF. In DNA, the CDR3 is TGTGCCATCAGTGAGGAACAGGGAGGGGACTATGGCTACACCTTC.

The chain is built from TRBV7-2 and TRBJ1-2, with 7 bases fitting TRBD1. V gave up 5 bases and J gave up 7 bases; unmatched junction bases: 10. The germline CDR1 and CDR2 sequences are SGHTA and FQGNSA. This CDR3 is built from 14 residues. This CDR3 is CASSTGQAEGGYTF. The DNA for the CDR3 is TGTGCCAGCAGCACAGGACAGGCGGAAGGTGGCTACACCTTC. Drawing the rest from reference TRBV7-2 and TRBJ1-2, the complete variable domain is GAGVSQSPSNKVTEKGKDVELRCDPISGHTALYWYRQSLGQGLEFLIYFQGNSAPDKSGLPSDRFSAERTGGSVSTLTIQRTQQEDSAVYLCASSTGQAEGGYTFGSGTRLTVV.

V and J are TRBV5-1 and TRBJ2-1, with TRBD1 as a possible D gene (6 bases). There are 15 residues in the CDR3. CDR1 and CDR2 (germline): SGHRS, YFSETQ. With 4 bases removed from V and 6 bases from J, the gap between germline ends came to 17 bases. CDR3 protein: CASSDLQTGINEQFF. CDR3 DNA sequence: TGCGCCAGCAGCGACCTACAAACAGGGATCAATGAGCAGTTCTTC.